These 3 T cell receptor beta chains share one sample of origin, sequenced in a study of blood T cells in healthy people across ages. PCR was performed a second time for about 6 to 12 cycles using a sample-barcoded 5' primer and a J-beta primer mix. TCRdb passed the 5' RACE reads through MiXCR, listing each CDR3 protein once. Of hundreds of thousands of distinct CDR3 sequences listed, about 27% are singletons. This same sample was also taken into another study, of T cells of mothers and their children.

The sequencing sample was made of blood. The receptors here all came from a boy aged 2 to 10 in good health.

The rearrangement joins TRBV6-1 to TRBJ1-4; 8 nucleotides line up with TRBD1. V was pared by 8 bases and J by 7 bases, with 9 bases of the junction left unmatched. Looked up from germline, CDR1 is MNHNS and CDR2 is SASEGT. This CDR3 region has 14 residues. The CDR3, as DNA: TGTGCCAGCGGAAGACAGGGGAAGGGTGAAAAACTGTTTTTT. Encoded protein: CASGRQGKGEKLFF.

This chain links TRBV6-5 with TRBJ1-6, with D perhaps matching TRBD1 (5 bases). This CDR3 has 15 residues. CDR1 and CDR2 from the germline V gene are MNHEY and SVGAGI. V was clipped by 2 bases and J by 10 bases, with 15 bases between them. CDR3 nucleotide sequence: TGTGCCAGCAGTTACGGGACGGGGGTTGAGTCACCCCTCCACTTT. Protein sequence: CASSYGTGVESPLHF.

V and J are TRBV6-7 and TRBJ2-7, with 11 nucleotides matching TRBD2. TRBV6-7 qualifies as an ORF whose function is uncertain. The V segment lost 7 bases and the J segment 2 bases; nucleotides outside the gene matches: 4. The CDR3 extends over 14 amino acids. Written as DNA, the CDR3 is TGTGCCAGCATACTAGCGGGAGAACCCTACGAGCAGTACTTC. It is translated as CASILAGEPYEQYF.